Listed below are T cell receptor beta chains from one sample, sequenced in a study of beta chain features in type 1 diabetes. Using immunoSEQ multiplex PCR, the repertoire was profiled, and TCRdb retains in-frame clones only, with some absent. Of hundreds of thousands of clones in the sample, over 13% were seen once. The sequencing sample was made of naive CD4+ T cells from blood. The receptors were sampled from a man aged 18 to 29 with type 1 diabetes. CDR3s include the opening cysteine and the closing phenylalanine or tryptophan. A D gene is named only where the DNA matches it firmly. A row's size may be missing; if present it is once, few, many or a size class.

v_call: TRBV30; j_call: TRBJ2-1; d_call: .; clone_size: .; cdr3_nt: TGTGCCTGGAGCATACAGGGGAGGGGTGAGCAGTTCTTC; cdr3_aa: CAWSIQGRGEQFF
v_call: TRBV5-1; j_call: TRBJ2-7; d_call: TRBD2; clone_size: few; cdr3_nt: TGCGCCAGCAGCTTGGGGCTAGCGGGAGGCCCTAGGTACGAGCAGTACTTC; cdr3_aa: CASSLGLAGGPRYEQYF
v_call: TRBV5-4; j_call: TRBJ1-2; d_call: .; clone_size: .; cdr3_nt: TGTGCCAGCAGCTTGACAGATTATGGCTACACCTTC; cdr3_aa: CASSLTDYGYTF
v_call: TRBV5-4; j_call: TRBJ2-7; d_call: .; clone_size: few; cdr3_nt: TGTGCCAGCAGCCCCCTCTTCGAGGGAGGCGACTACGAGCAGTACTTC; cdr3_aa: CASSPLFEGGDYEQYF
v_call: TRBV30; j_call: TRBJ2-5; d_call: .; clone_size: .; cdr3_nt: TGTGCCTGGAGTGTACGGGAGACCCAGTACTTC; cdr3_aa: CAWSVRETQYF
v_call: TRBV7-8; j_call: TRBJ2-7; d_call: .; clone_size: once; cdr3_nt: TGTGCCAGCAGCTTACCCGTTTTAGACTACCAATCCTACGAGCAGTACTTC; cdr3_aa: CASSLPVLDYQSYEQYF
v_call: TRBV6-5; j_call: TRBJ2-1; d_call: TRBD2; clone_size: .; cdr3_nt: TGTGCCAGCAGTTACTCCGGACTAGCGGGAGGCAATGAGCAGTTCTTC; cdr3_aa: CASSYSGLAGGNEQFF
v_call: TRBV27; j_call: TRBJ2-1; d_call: .; clone_size: .; cdr3_nt: TGTGCCAGCAGTTTGTTTAGTACGCCCATGGGTTTATGGTATGAGCAGTTCTTC; cdr3_aa: CASSLFSTPMGLWYEQFF
v_call: TRBV2; j_call: TRBJ1-4; d_call: TRBD1; clone_size: .; cdr3_nt: TGTGCCAGCAGTGGGCAGGGGGTTCCTATTGAAAAACTGTTTTTT; cdr3_aa: CASSGQGVPIEKLFF
v_call: TRBV30; j_call: TRBJ1-1; d_call: .; clone_size: few; cdr3_nt: TGTGCCTGGAGCGAGGAGGTTGGCACTGAAGCTTTCTTT; cdr3_aa: CAWSEEVGTEAFF
v_call: TRBV9; j_call: TRBJ2-3; d_call: .; clone_size: few; cdr3_nt: TGTGCCAGCAGCGTAGGGGTTGGATCCACAGATACGCAGTATTTT; cdr3_aa: CASSVGVGSTDTQYF
v_call: TRBV30; j_call: TRBJ2-1; d_call: TRBD2; clone_size: .; cdr3_nt: TGTGCCGCACCGGGACTAGCGGGACGTGAGCAGTTCTTC; cdr3_aa: CAAPGLAGREQFF
v_call: TRBV30; j_call: TRBJ2-7; d_call: .; clone_size: few; cdr3_nt: TGTGCCTGGAGTGTAAGTTCCTACGAGCAGTACTTC; cdr3_aa: CAWSVSSYEQYF
v_call: TRBV7-9; j_call: TRBJ2-5; d_call: TRBD1; clone_size: .; cdr3_nt: TGTGCCAGCAGCCGAGAGGGACAGCCACAAGAGACCCAGTACTTC; cdr3_aa: CASSREGQPQETQYF
v_call: TRBV19; j_call: TRBJ2-1; d_call: TRBD1; clone_size: few; cdr3_nt: TGTGCCAGTAGTTCGGGACAGGGGAATGAGCAGTTCTTC; cdr3_aa: CASSSGQGNEQFF
v_call: TRBV4-1; j_call: TRBJ1-1; d_call: .; clone_size: few; cdr3_nt: TGCGCCAGCAGCCAAGATCTGGTGGATCTCGAAGTAGCTTTCTTT; cdr3_aa: CASSQDLVDLEVAFF
v_call: TRBV29-1; j_call: TRBJ2-3; d_call: .; clone_size: .; cdr3_nt: TGCAGCGTAAGGGGGGCAGCAAGCGGAGGCACAGATACGCAGTATTTT; cdr3_aa: CSVRGAASGGTDTQYF
v_call: TRBV9; j_call: TRBJ2-3; d_call: TRBD2; clone_size: few; cdr3_nt: TGTGCCAGCAGCGTCGAGGCGGGGGGGCCTAGGAGCACAGATACGCAGTATTTT; cdr3_aa: CASSVEAGGPRSTDTQYF
v_call: TRBV15; j_call: TRBJ2-7; d_call: .; clone_size: .; cdr3_nt: TGTGCCACCAGCAGTCGCGGAAATTCCTACGAGCAGTACTTC; cdr3_aa: CATSSRGNSYEQYF
v_call: TRBV30; j_call: TRBJ1-5; d_call: .; clone_size: few; cdr3_nt: TGTGCCTGGAGACCCCCTAATAGCAATCAGCCCCAGCATTTT; cdr3_aa: CAWRPPNSNQPQHF
v_call: TRBV30; j_call: TRBJ2-2; d_call: TRBD2; clone_size: few; cdr3_nt: TGTGCCTGGAGGCCGCGGGGGGTAATTACCGGGGAGCTGTTTTTT; cdr3_aa: CAWRPRGVITGELFF
v_call: TRBV5-1; j_call: TRBJ2-7; d_call: TRBD2; clone_size: .; cdr3_nt: TGCGCCAGCAGCCGGGGACTAGCGGGTCCCTCCTACGAGCAGTACTTC; cdr3_aa: CASSRGLAGPSYEQYF
v_call: TRBV6-5; j_call: TRBJ1-1; d_call: .; clone_size: few; cdr3_nt: TGTGCCAGCAGTTACTCGGGGGGCCCCAACCCAGTGGCTTTCTTT; cdr3_aa: CASSYSGGPNPVAFF
v_call: TRBV5-1; j_call: TRBJ2-5; d_call: .; clone_size: .; cdr3_nt: TGCGCCAGCCTGGACAGCCGGCAAGAGACCCAGTACTTC; cdr3_aa: CASLDSRQETQYF
v_call: TRBV2; j_call: TRBJ2-7; d_call: .; clone_size: .; cdr3_nt: TGTGCCAGCAGTCGGGATCTAGGCGACGAGCAGTACTTC; cdr3_aa: CASSRDLGDEQYF
v_call: TRBV4-2; j_call: TRBJ1-1; d_call: .; clone_size: .; cdr3_nt: TGTGCCAGCAGCCAAGAAACTGAAGCTTTCTTT; cdr3_aa: CASSQETEAFF
v_call: TRBV6-5; j_call: TRBJ2-5; d_call: .; clone_size: few; cdr3_nt: TGTGCCAGCAGTTACTCCCCTTCCCTGCAAGAGACCCAGTACTTC; cdr3_aa: CASSYSPSLQETQYF
v_call: TRBV7-6; j_call: TRBJ2-1; d_call: .; clone_size: .; cdr3_nt: TGTGCCAGCAGCCCCTACCCCAGGGGAGAAGAAACCTACAATGAGCAGTTCTTC; cdr3_aa: CASSPYPRGEETYNEQFF
v_call: TRBV29-1; j_call: TRBJ1-1; d_call: .; clone_size: few; cdr3_nt: TGCAGCGTTAAAATTTTTCAGCCTGAAGCTTTCTTT; cdr3_aa: CSVKIFQPEAFF
v_call: TRBV2; j_call: TRBJ2-3; d_call: .; clone_size: .; cdr3_nt: TGTGCCAGCAGGGCCGGAAGCACAGATACGCAGTATTTT; cdr3_aa: CASRAGSTDTQYF
v_call: TRBV6-5; j_call: TRBJ2-1; d_call: .; clone_size: .; cdr3_nt: TGTGCCAGCAGTTACACCGGGGCCATATTGGGCAATGAGCAGTTCTTC; cdr3_aa: CASSYTGAILGNEQFF
v_call: TRBV20-1; j_call: TRBJ2-7; d_call: .; clone_size: few; cdr3_nt: TGCAGTGCTACCCGTTACGAGCAGTACTTC; cdr3_aa: CSATRYEQYF
v_call: TRBV18; j_call: TRBJ2-1; d_call: .; clone_size: few; cdr3_nt: TGTGCCAGCTCACCACCGGGGGGTAATGAGCAGTTCTTC; cdr3_aa: CASSPPGGNEQFF
v_call: TRBV5-1; j_call: TRBJ1-2; d_call: TRBD1; clone_size: few; cdr3_nt: TGCGCCAGCAGCTTGGGACAGGGGATCTATGGCTACACCTTC; cdr3_aa: CASSLGQGIYGYTF
v_call: TRBV7-2; j_call: TRBJ2-3; d_call: .; clone_size: few; cdr3_nt: TGTGCCAGCAGCCCACAGGGCCGAGTGGGGGTAAGCACAGATACGCAGTATTTT; cdr3_aa: CASSPQGRVGVSTDTQYF
v_call: TRBV29-1; j_call: TRBJ1-1; d_call: .; clone_size: .; cdr3_nt: TGCAGCGTCCCGTGGGATGGGGACCCCAGCACTGAAGCTTTCTTT; cdr3_aa: CSVPWDGDPSTEAFF
v_call: TRBV5-1; j_call: TRBJ2-3; d_call: .; clone_size: few; cdr3_nt: TGCGCCAGCAGCTTGAGTCGGGGAGGCACAGATACGCAGTATTTT; cdr3_aa: CASSLSRGGTDTQYF
v_call: TRBV28; j_call: TRBJ2-6; d_call: .; clone_size: few; cdr3_nt: TGTGCCAGCAATTCCTATGGTTCTGGGGCCAACGTCCTGACTTTC; cdr3_aa: CASNSYGSGANVLTF
v_call: TRBV11-2; j_call: TRBJ2-3; d_call: .; clone_size: few; cdr3_nt: TGTGCCAGCAGCTTAGGCTCGTGGGGAGGCACAGATACGCAGTATTTT; cdr3_aa: CASSLGSWGGTDTQYF
v_call: TRBV7-9; j_call: TRBJ2-2; d_call: .; clone_size: few; cdr3_nt: TGTGCCAGCAGCTTACCCACCGGGGAGCTGTTTTTT; cdr3_aa: CASSLPTGELFF
v_call: TRBV30; j_call: TRBJ2-1; d_call: .; clone_size: few; cdr3_nt: TGTGCCTGGAGCGGCCGGGGGGAGCAGTTCTTC; cdr3_aa: CAWSGRGEQFF